One sample yielded the 2 T cell receptor beta chains listed below, sequenced in a study of cytotoxic CD8 clonotypes in ibrutinib-treated CLL. Produced via immunoSEQ multiplex PCR; TCRdb's table is partial and in-frame only. The profile shows approximately 32,000 clones, 69% of them singletons. Sequencing was performed on PBMCs, taken before ibrutinib treatment. The receptors stem from a human donor with chronic lymphocytic leukemia.

The rearrangement uses TRBV27 and TRBJ1-6, with unresolved D. The V and J ends lost 6 bases and 10 bases respectively, with 16 bases between them. The germline V gene has CDR1 MNHEY and CDR2 SMNVEV (reference sequence). CDR3 length: 14 residues. Written as DNA, the CDR3 is TGTGCCAGCAGGGGTTTGGCGGTGGGATCACCCCTCCACTTT. Its translation is CASRGLAVGSPLHF.

The chain combines TRBV4-1 with TRBJ2-7, with TRBD1 matching over 8 bases. This CDR3 region has 18 residues. The V gene's germline CDR1 is MGHRA and CDR2 YSYEKL. Unmatched junction bases numbered 11, after V lost 1 base and J lost 0 bases. In nucleotides, the CDR3 is TGCGCCAGCAGCCAAGGAGAGGTCAGGGGGCTAATCTCCTACGAGCAGTACTTC. This translates into CASSQGEVRGLISYEQYF.